The 31 T cell receptor beta chains in this list originate from one sample, sequenced in a study of blood T cell repertoires in COVID-19. The method was immunoSEQ multiplex PCR; TCRdb's version includes in-frame clones alone and lacks a portion of them. The sample has 200,000 to 300,000 clones, about nine tenths seen once. Sequencing was done on a sample of peripheral blood. The receptor set was obtained from a man between 25 and 39 years old with COVID-19, enrolled during active disease.

V is TRBV5-6 and J is TRBJ1-4, with D maybe TRBD1 (5 bases). The CDR3 covers 18 residues. Trimming took off 1 base at V and 0 bases at J, with 16 bases between the two ends. Germline V gene lookup returns CDR1 SGHDT and CDR2 YYEEEE. The CDR3 spells CASSLFVTASSTNEKLFF. CDR3 nucleotide sequence: TGTGCCAGCAGCTTGTTTGTGACAGCCTCCTCAACTAATGAAAAACTGTTTTTT.

The chain carries TRBV10-3 and TRBJ1-5; 10 bases fit TRBD1. V was clipped by 10 bases and J by 6 bases; unmatched bases: 6. The CDR3 is 13 amino acids. Germline-derived CDR1 and CDR2 are ENHRY and SYGVKD. The CDR3 sequence is CATGTGVGQPQHF. The CDR3 DNA reads as TGTGCCACGGGGACAGGGGTGGGTCAGCCCCAGCATTTT.

The V call is TRBV28, the J call TRBJ1-3; 8 positions match TRBD1. The CDR3 is 14 residues long. Looked up from germline, CDR1 is MDHEN and CDR2 is SYDVKM. Trimming cost V 5 bases and J 3 bases; bases outside gene matches: 3. Here the CDR3 DNA reads TGTGCCAGCAGTCAGACAGGGGTTGGAAACACCATATATTTT. Translation gives CASSQTGVGNTIYF. Using reference TRBV28 and TRBJ1-3 for the parts outside the CDR3, the full variable domain is DVKVTQSSRYLVKRTGEKVFLECVQDMDHENMFWYRQDPGLGLRLIYFSYDVKMKEKGDIPEGYSVSREKKERFSLILESASTNQTSMYLCASSQTGVGNTIYFGEGSWLTVV.

J is TRBJ1-5 and V is TRBV30, with D maybe TRBD1 (5 bases). Germline V gene data show CDR1 as GTSNPN and CDR2 as SVGIG (reference sequence). Trimming left V 0 bases short and J 5 bases short, with 8 bases between. The CDR3 is 13 amino acids. The DNA of the CDR3 is TGTGCCTGGAGTGTAGGGGATGATCAGCCCCAGCATTTT. Its translation is CAWSVGDDQPQHF.

The chain carries TRBV4-1 and TRBJ2-2, with D tentatively TRBD1 (6 bases). This CDR3 is built from 16 residues. V lost 0 bases and J 6 bases, leaving 14 bases between the germline ends. The germline V gene has CDR1 MGHRA and CDR2 YSYEKL. The CDR3 sequence is CASSQDRNRAPGELFF. CDR3 DNA: TGCGCCAGCAGCCAAGATCGGAACAGGGCGCCCGGGGAGCTGTTTTTT.

The V gene is TRBV19, the J gene TRBJ1-1, with 10 bases identical to TRBD1. V lost 3 bases and J lost 5; bases outside the gene matches: 6. Germline assignment: CDR1 LNHDA and CDR2 SQIVND (reference sequence). CDR3 size: 15 residues. The CDR3 reads CASSIRDRGRTEAFF. CDR3 nucleotides: TGTGCCAGTAGTATTAGGGACAGGGGAAGAACTGAAGCTTTCTTT.

This clone was seen more than once but under ten times. The genes are TRBV5-6 and TRBJ1-2; 9 bases line up with TRBD1. This CDR3 is 15 amino acids long. V lost 1 base and J lost 7; bases outside the gene matches: 8. Germline loops: CDR1 SGHDT, CDR2 YYEEEE. The CDR3 loop reads CASSLYQGQGFGYTF. In DNA, the CDR3 is TGTGCCAGCAGCTTGTATCAGGGACAGGGCTTTGGCTACACCTTC.

The chain uses TRBV6-5 and TRBJ1-5; D ambiguous. Germline values: CDR1 MNHEY, CDR2 SVGAGI. The CDR3 length is 14 residues. Trimming removed 4 bases from V and 6 bases from J, with 13 bases in between. Here the CDR3 DNA reads TGTGCCAGCAGTTCCGATCGGCGGGTTCAGCCCCAGCATTTT. It codes for CASSSDRRVQPQHF.

The chain couples TRBV3-1 (or the pseudogene TRBV3-2) to TRBJ1-2; TRBD1 might be the D (5 bases). The CDR3 is 13 amino acids. V dropped 1 base and J dropped 2 bases, with 5 bases sitting between them. Germline lookup yields CDR1 LGHDT and CDR2 YNNKEL (reference sequence). In nucleotides, the CDR3 is TGTGCCAGCAGCCAAGCAGGGAACTATGGCTACACCTTC. It encodes CASSQAGNYGYTF.

The chain carries TRBV5-1 and TRBJ1-4, with 7 bases lining up with TRBD1. Germline values: CDR1 SGHRS, CDR2 YFSETQ. The V and J ends lost 4 bases and 6 bases, in that order; junction bases with no gene match: 12. The CDR3 extends over 16 amino acids. The CDR3, as DNA: TGCGCCAGCAGCCCCTCGCCCGGACAGGTTGATGAAAAACTGTTTTTT. Its protein product is CASSPSPGQVDEKLFF.

Here the CDR3 DNA reads TGTGCCAGCAGCTTAGGGCAGGGTCTAGTGATGAACACTGAAGCTTTCTTT. Its protein product is CASSLGQGLVMNTEAFF. The chain combines TRBV11-2 with TRBJ1-1; tentative D call: TRBD1 (5 bases). The ends were cut back, 1 base at V and 0 bases at J, with 15 bases in the middle. The V gene's germline CDR1 is SGHAT and CDR2 FQNNGV. This CDR3 is 17 amino acids long.

This chain joins TRBV5-1 and TRBJ2-1; TRBD1 is a possible D gene (5 bases). V dropped 4 bases and J dropped 0 bases, with 14 bases sitting between them. There are 16 residues in the CDR3. The V gene's germline CDR1 is SGHRS and CDR2 YFSETQ. CDR3 DNA sequence: TGCGCCAGCAGCCCGACAGTAACGAGCTCCTACAATGAGCAGTTCTTC. Translating gives CASSPTVTSSYNEQFF.

This clone was counted once. The DNA for the CDR3 is TGTGCCAGTGGTGGGCAGGGGAGCAATCAGCCCCAGCATTTT. Translation: CASGGQGSNQPQHF. The rearrangement uses TRBV19 and TRBJ1-5; TRBD1 is a possible D gene (6 bases). In germline, CDR1 is LNHDA, CDR2 SQIVND (reference sequence). CDR3 length: 14 amino acids. V lost 8 bases to trimming and J lost 1 base, with 12 bases between them.

V gene TRBV3-1 (or the pseudogene TRBV3-2) combines with J gene TRBJ2-2; 7 bases are a match to TRBD1. The J segment lost 8 bases and the V segment lost 3 bases, leaving 9 bases of the junction unmatched. The CDR3 contains 15 residues. Germline V gene lookup returns CDR1 LGHDT and CDR2 YNNKEL (reference sequence). In DNA, the CDR3 is TGTGCCAGCAGCCATGGGACAGAGTCTTGGGGGGAGCTGTTTTTT. It specifies CASSHGTESWGELFF.

The chain employs TRBV24-1 and TRBJ2-1; D might be TRBD2 (5 bases). CDR1 is KGHDR and CDR2 is SFDVKD in the germline V gene. The CDR3 extends over 15 amino acids. The V and J ends lost 6 bases and 5 bases respectively, with 16 bases between them. The chain's CDR3 is CATSMGALDDNEQFF. CDR3 coding DNA: TGTGCCACCAGTATGGGAGCCCTCGATGACAATGAGCAGTTCTTC.

The gene calls are TRBV5-1 and TRBJ2-4; TRBD1 matches at 7 bases. V shed 3 bases, J shed 1 base, and the junction held 4 bases outside the gene matches. Germline CDR1 SGHRS, CDR2 YFSETQ. CDR3 size: 15 residues. CDR3 in amino acids: CASSSETGAKNIQYF. CDR3 bases: TGCGCCAGCAGCTCAGAGACAGGGGCCAAAAACATTCAGTACTTC.

V is TRBV20-1 and J is TRBJ1-2; D is unresolved. The CDR3 has 10 amino acids. Trimming removed 1 base at V and 8 bases at J, with 5 bases between. Looked up from germline, CDR1 is DFQATT and CDR2 is SNEGSKA (reference sequence). This chain's CDR3 is CSARVRGYTF. CDR3 nucleotides: TGCAGTGCTAGAGTACGGGGCTACACCTTC.

This chain joins TRBV5-4 and TRBJ1-5, with D possibly TRBD1 on 5 matching bases. The CDR3 length is 13 residues. The V and J ends lost 2 bases and 5 bases respectively, with 8 bases between them. Germline V lookup: CDR1 SGHNT, CDR2 YYREEE (reference sequence). The CDR3 DNA is TGTGCCAGCAGCTTCGGGGGGGATCAGCCCCAGCATTTT. Translated, it gives CASSFGGDQPQHF.

The chain recombines TRBV10-3 with TRBJ1-3; D not certain. The CDR3 extends over 13 amino acids. Trimming shortened V by 6 bases and J by 7 bases, and 13 bases separated the two germline ends. Germline CDR1 reads ENHRY; CDR2 reads SYGVKD. This chain's CDR3 is CAISDGPGNTIYF. CDR3 DNA sequence: TGTGCCATCAGCGACGGGCCGGGGAACACCATATATTTT.

The chain recombines TRBV7-3 with TRBJ2-1; the D gene is possibly TRBD1 (7 bases). The germline V gene encodes CDR1 SGHTA and CDR2 FQGTGA. The CDR3 sequence is 14 residues long. The V gene lost 4 bases and the J gene lost 6 bases, with 13 bases spanning the gap. CDR3: CASSSTGTVNEQFF. The CDR3 region has the DNA TGTGCCAGCAGCTCGACAGGGACTGTCAATGAGCAGTTCTTC.

The rearrangement joins TRBV6-5 to TRBJ2-3; a possible D gene is TRBD1 (5 bases). This CDR3 contains 13 residues. Germline-derived CDR1 and CDR2 are MNHEY and SVGAGI. Trimming left V 8 bases short and J 0 bases short, with 9 bases between. CDR3 protein: CASGAKSTDTQYF. CDR3 bases: TGTGCCAGCGGGGCCAAGAGCACAGATACGCAGTATTTT.

V and J are TRBV15 and TRBJ2-5; D might be TRBD1 (5 bases). Germline V gene lookup returns CDR1 LNHNV and CDR2 YYDKDF (reference sequence). The CDR3 has 14 amino acids. Trimming pared 0 bases from V and 3 bases from J, leaving 8 bases between. CDR3 nucleotide sequence: TGTGCCACCAGCAGAGATATGACAGAAGAGACCCAGTACTTC. Its protein is CATSRDMTEETQYF.

This chain joins TRBV6-5 and TRBJ1-2, with 9 positions matching TRBD1. This CDR3 is 13 amino acids long. J was trimmed by 8 bases and V by 5 bases; bases with no gene match: 6. In germline, CDR1 is MNHEY, CDR2 SVGAGI. As DNA, the CDR3 is TGTGCCAGCAGTATAGGACAGGGGAGGGGCTACACCTTC. Translating gives CASSIGQGRGYTF.

The genes are TRBV5-1 and TRBJ2-7, with D possibly matching TRBD2 (6 bases). Trimming left V 0 bases short and J 0 bases short, with 10 bases between. Germline V gene lookup returns CDR1 SGHRS and CDR2 YFSETQ. The CDR3 is 15 amino acids. The CDR3 DNA follows: TGCGCCAGCAGCTTGGGGATGGACTACTCCTACGAGCAGTACTTC. It yields the protein CASSLGMDYSYEQYF. The full variable domain, in which reference TRBV5-1 and TRBJ2-7 provide the parts outside the CDR3, is KAGVTQTPRYLIKTRGQQVTLSCSPISGHRSVSWYQQTPGQGLQFLFEYFSETQRNKGNFPGRFSGRQFSNSRSEMNVSTLELGDSALYLCASSLGMDYSYEQYFGPGTRLTVT.

The chain links TRBV7-2 to TRBJ1-3; tentative D call: TRBD1 (5 bases). Trimming shortened V by 6 bases and J by 2 bases, and 17 bases separated the two germline ends. The CDR3 extends over 16 amino acids. CDR1 is SGHTA, CDR2 FQGNSA, per germline. CDR3 nucleotide sequence: TGTGCCAGCAGTACCCAATCCCTCAGGGCTGGAAACACCATATATTTT. Its translation is CASSTQSLRAGNTIYF.

This chain links TRBV27 with TRBJ2-2; 7 bases fit TRBD1. Germline assignment: CDR1 MNHEY and CDR2 SMNVEV (reference sequence). The trim removed 1 base at V and 4 bases at J, leaving 3 bases unmatched. There are 15 residues in the CDR3. CDR3 in amino acids: CASSLFRGSTGELFF. The CDR3 DNA reads TGTGCCAGCAGTTTATTCAGGGGGAGCACCGGGGAGCTGTTTTTT.

This sequence joins TRBV2 and TRBJ1-3, with a tentative D call TRBD1 (5 bases). The CDR3 has 15 residues. Germline values: CDR1 SNHLY, CDR2 FYNNEI. Trimming stripped 4 bases from V and 1 base from J, with 11 bases between. The CDR3 spells CASSGGGSSGNTIYF. The CDR3 bases are TGTGCCAGCAGTGGGGGGGGAAGTTCTGGAAACACCATATATTTT.

About this clone itself: Other nucleotide sequences from this sample produce the same CDR3. This rearrangement joins TRBV6-5 to TRBJ1-2; no clear D. The CDR3 spans 12 residues. Trimming took off 2 bases at V and 8 bases at J, with 9 bases between the two ends. The germline V gene encodes CDR1 MNHEY and CDR2 SVGAGI. The CDR3 reads CASSYGLSGYTF. CDR3 nucleotide sequence: TGTGCCAGCAGTTACGGCCTCTCGGGCTACACCTTC.

The rearrangement uses TRBV18 and TRBJ1-5; TRBD1 aligns across 8 bases. Germline V CDR1 and CDR2: KGHSH, LQKENI. CDR3 size: 15 residues. V dropped 4 bases and J dropped 3; count of bases not matched to a gene: 5. This CDR3 reads CASSLGTGDNQPQHF. In nucleotides, the CDR3 is TGTGCCAGCTCACTGGGGACAGGAGACAATCAGCCCCAGCATTTT.

The DNA for the CDR3 is TGTGCCAGCTACGCTATAAGGGGTTTCGGCTACACCTTC. This encodes CASYAIRGFGYTF. The V call is TRBV6-5, the J call TRBJ1-2; perhaps TRBD1 as D (5 bases). This CDR3 comprises 13 residues. CDR1 is MNHEY and CDR2 is SVGAGI in the germline V gene. V lost 8 bases to trimming and J lost 8 bases, with 18 bases between them.

This chain connects TRBV6-6 to TRBJ1-6, with D unresolved. The CDR3 runs to 17 residues. Germline values: CDR1 MNHNY, CDR2 SVGAGI (reference sequence). Trimming cost V 5 bases and J 9 bases, with 23 bases left between them. The CDR3 sequence is CASSRSSVHSQVSPLHF. CDR3 bases: TGTGCCAGCAGTCGAAGTTCGGTGCACTCTCAGGTTTCACCCCTCCACTTT.